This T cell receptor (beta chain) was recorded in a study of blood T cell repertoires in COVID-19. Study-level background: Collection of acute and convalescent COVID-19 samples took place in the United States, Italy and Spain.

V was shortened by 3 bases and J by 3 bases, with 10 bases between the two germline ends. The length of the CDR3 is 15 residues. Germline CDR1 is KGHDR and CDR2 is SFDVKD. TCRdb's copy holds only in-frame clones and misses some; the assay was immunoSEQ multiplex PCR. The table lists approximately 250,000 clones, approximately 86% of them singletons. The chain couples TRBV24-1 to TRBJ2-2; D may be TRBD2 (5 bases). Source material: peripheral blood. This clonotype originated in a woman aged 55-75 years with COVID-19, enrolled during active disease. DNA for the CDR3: TGTGCCACCAGTGATAGGCAGGACTACACCGGGGAGCTGTTTTTT. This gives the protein CATSDRQDYTGELFF.